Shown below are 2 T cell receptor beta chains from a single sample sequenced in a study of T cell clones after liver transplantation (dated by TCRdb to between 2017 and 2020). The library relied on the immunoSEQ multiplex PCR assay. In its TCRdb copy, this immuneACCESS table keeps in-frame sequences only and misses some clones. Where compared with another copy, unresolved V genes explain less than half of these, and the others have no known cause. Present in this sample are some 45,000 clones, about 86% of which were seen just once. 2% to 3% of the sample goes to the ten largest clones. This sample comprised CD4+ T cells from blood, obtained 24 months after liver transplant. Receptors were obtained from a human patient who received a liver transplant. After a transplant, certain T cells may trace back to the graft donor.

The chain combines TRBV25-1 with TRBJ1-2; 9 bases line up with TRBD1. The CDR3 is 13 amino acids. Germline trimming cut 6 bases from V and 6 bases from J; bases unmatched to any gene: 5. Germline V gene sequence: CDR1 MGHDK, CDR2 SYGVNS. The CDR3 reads CASRVTGGNGYTF. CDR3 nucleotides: TGTGCCAGCAGAGTAACAGGGGGCAATGGCTACACCTTC.

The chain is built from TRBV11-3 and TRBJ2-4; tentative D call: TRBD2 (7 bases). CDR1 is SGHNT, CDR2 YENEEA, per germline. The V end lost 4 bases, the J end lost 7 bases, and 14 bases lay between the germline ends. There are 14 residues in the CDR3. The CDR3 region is CASSSEGEGNIQYF. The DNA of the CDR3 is TGTGCCAGCAGCTCAGAGGGGGAGGGGAACATTCAGTACTTC.